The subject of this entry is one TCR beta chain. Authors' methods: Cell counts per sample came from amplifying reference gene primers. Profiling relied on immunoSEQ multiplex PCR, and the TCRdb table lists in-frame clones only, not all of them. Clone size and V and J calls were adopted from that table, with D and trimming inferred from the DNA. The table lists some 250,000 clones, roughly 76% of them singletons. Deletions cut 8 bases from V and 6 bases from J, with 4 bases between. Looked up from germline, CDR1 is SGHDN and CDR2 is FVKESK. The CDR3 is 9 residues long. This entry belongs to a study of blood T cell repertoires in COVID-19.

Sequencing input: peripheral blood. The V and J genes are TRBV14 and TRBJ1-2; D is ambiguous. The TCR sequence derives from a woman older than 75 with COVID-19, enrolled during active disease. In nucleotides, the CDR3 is TGTGCCAGCTCAGATGGCTACACCTTC. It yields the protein CASSDGYTF.